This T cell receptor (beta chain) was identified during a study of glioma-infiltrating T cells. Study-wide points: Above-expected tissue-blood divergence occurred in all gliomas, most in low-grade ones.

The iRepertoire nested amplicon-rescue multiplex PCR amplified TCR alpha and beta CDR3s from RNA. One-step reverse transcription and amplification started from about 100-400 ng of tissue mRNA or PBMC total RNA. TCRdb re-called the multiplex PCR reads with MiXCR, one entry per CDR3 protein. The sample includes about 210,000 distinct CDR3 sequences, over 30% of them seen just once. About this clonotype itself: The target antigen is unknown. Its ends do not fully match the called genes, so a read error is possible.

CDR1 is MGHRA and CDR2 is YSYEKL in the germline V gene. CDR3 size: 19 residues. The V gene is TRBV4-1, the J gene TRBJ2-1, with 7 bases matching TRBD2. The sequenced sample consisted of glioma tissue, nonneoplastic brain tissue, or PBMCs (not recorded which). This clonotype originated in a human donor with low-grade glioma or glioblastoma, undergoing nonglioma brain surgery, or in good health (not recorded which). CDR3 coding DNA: TGCGCCAGCAGCCAACACCCCCCGAGACTAGCATTATCCTACAATAAGCAGTTCTTC. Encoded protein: CASSQHPPRLALSYNKQFF.